This TCR beta chain was obtained from a study of T cell responses to AZD1222 COVID-19 vaccine. Repertoires were generated with immunoSEQ multiplex PCR, while TCRdb's copy carries only in-frame clones and drops some. The table includes over 110,000 clones, more than 90% detected once. Germline-derived CDR1 and CDR2 are MNHEY and SMNVEV (reference sequence). This CDR3 has 14 residues. V lost 5 bases and J 5 bases, leaving 15 bases between the germline ends. The chain is built from TRBV27 and TRBJ1-2, with D perhaps TRBD1 (5 bases). The input for sequencing was peripheral blood, taken on day 0 of AZD1222 vaccination. The TCR comes from an adult in good health. The CDR3 protein is CASSPPGLEYGYTF. The CDR3 nucleotides are TGTGCCAGCAGTCCTCCAGGGCTCGAGTATGGCTACACCTTC.